This TCR beta chain was found in a study of neurological immune-mediated disorders. The making of cDNA relied on 5'RACE with 10-nucleotide random UMIs. TCRdb re-derived calls from the 5' RACE reads in MiXCR, one entry per CDR3 protein. The sample carries 9,500 to 13,000 distinct CDR3 sequences, more than 20% recorded once. The sequencing input was CD8+ T cells from blood. The sequence came from a woman aged 60-75 years with HTLV-1-associated myelopathy (HAM/TSP).

CDR3 protein: CSSSQSGTKSTDTQYF. The CDR3 DNA sequence: TGTTCTAGCAGCCAATCAGGGACGAAGAGCACAGATACGCAGTATTTT. The chain couples TRBV16 to TRBJ2-3; D is tentatively TRBD1 or TRBD2 (5 bases each). The CDR3 consists of 16 residues. Germline CDR1 is KGHSY and CDR2 is FQNENV.